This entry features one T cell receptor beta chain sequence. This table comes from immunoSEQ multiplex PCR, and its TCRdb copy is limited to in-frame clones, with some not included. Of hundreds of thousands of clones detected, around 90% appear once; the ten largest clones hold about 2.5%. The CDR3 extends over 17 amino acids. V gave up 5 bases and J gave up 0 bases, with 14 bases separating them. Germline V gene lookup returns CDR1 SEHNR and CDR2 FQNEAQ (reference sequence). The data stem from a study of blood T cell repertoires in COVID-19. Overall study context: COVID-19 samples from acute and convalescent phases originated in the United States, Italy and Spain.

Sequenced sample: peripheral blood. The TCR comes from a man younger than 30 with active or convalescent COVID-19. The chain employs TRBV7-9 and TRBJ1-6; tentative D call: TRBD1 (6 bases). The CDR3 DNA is TGTGCCAGCAGCCCCAGGACAGCAAGCTCCTATAATTCACCCCTCCACTTT. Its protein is CASSPRTASSYNSPLHF.